The clone carrying this T cell receptor beta chain was counted at least ten times. Antigen specificity is unknown. TCRdb independently ran MiXCR on the 5' RACE reads; one entry per CDR3 protein. This table has 450,000 to 550,000 distinct CDR3 sequences, about a fifth appearing once. This sample is part of a study of T cells after yellow fever vaccination. General observations from the study: Contaminating bulk clonotypes could be abundant in FACS-sorted repertoires.

From germline, CDR1 is SQVTM and CDR2 ANQGSEA. This CDR3 is 10 amino acids long. Trimming left V 6 bases short and J 10 bases short, with 11 bases between. The sample here was PBMCs, taken approximately 22 days after the first yellow fever vaccination. This clonotype was sampled from a man between 18 and 29 years old who received the YFV17D yellow fever vaccine. The V call is TRBV29-1, the J call TRBJ2-3; no reliable D call. In nucleotides, the CDR3 is TGCAGCGTCGCGGAGAATGCGCAGTATTTT. Its protein product is CSVAENAQYF.